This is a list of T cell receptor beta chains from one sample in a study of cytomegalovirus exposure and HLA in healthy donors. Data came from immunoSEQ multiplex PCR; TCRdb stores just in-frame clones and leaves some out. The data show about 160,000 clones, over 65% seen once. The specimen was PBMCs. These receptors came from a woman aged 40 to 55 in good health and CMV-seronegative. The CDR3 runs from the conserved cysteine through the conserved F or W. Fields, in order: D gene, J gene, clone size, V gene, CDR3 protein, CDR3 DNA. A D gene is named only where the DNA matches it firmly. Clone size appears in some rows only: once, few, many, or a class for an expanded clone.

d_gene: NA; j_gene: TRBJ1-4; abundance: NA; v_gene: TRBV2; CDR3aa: CASSERRATNEKLFF; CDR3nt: TGTGCCAGCAGTGAAAGGAGGGCAACTAATGAAAAACTGTTTTTT
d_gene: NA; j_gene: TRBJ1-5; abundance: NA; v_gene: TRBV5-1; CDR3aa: CASSQGLNNQPQHF; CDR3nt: TGCGCCAGCAGTCAGGGGCTCAACAATCAGCCCCAGCATTTT
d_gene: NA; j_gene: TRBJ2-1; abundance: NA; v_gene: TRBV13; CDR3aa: CASSLDRGSYNEQFF; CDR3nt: TGTGCCAGCAGCTTAGACCGGGGGTCTTACAATGAGCAGTTCTTC
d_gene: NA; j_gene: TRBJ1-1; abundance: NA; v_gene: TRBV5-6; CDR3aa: CASSLRGKAFF; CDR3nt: TGTGCCAGCAGCTTGCGAGGGAAAGCTTTCTTT
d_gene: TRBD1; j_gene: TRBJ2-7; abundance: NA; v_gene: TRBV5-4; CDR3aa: CASSHDRDYEQYF; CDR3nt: TGTGCCAGCAGCCATGACAGGGACTACGAGCAGTACTTC
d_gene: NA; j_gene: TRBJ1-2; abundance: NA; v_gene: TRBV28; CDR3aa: CASSFGSNYGYTF; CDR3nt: TGTGCCAGCAGTTTCGGGTCTAACTATGGCTACACCTTC
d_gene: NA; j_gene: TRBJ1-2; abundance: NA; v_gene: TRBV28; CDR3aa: CAAARGQFNYGYTF; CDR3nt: TGTGCCGCCGCCCGCGGACAGTTTAACTATGGCTACACCTTC
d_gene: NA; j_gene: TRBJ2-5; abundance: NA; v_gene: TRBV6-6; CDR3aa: CASSYEQGFGETQYF; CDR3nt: TGTGCCAGCAGTTATGAACAGGGCTTTGGAGAGACCCAGTACTTC
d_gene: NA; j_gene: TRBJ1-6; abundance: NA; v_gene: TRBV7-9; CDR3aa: CSSSRGFGPLHF; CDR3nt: TGTTCCAGCAGTAGGGGATTCGGACCCCTCCACTTT
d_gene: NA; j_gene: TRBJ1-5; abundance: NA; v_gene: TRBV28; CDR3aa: CASSLSAGEYQPQHF; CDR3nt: TGTGCCAGCAGTTTATCCGCGGGGGAATATCAGCCCCAGCATTTT
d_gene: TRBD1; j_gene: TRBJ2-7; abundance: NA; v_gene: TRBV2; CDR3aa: CASNGQGPYEQYF; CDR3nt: TGTGCCAGCAATGGACAGGGTCCGTACGAGCAGTACTTC
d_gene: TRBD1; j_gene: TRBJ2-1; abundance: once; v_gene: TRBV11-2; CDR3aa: CASSVTSGTGGYNEQFF; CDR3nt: TGTGCCAGCAGCGTGACTTCCGGGACAGGGGGATACAATGAGCAGTTCTTC
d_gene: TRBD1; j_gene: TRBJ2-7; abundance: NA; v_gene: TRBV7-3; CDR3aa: CASSFGQGASSYEQYF; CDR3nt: TGTGCCAGCAGCTTTGGACAGGGGGCCTCATCGTACGAGCAGTACTTC
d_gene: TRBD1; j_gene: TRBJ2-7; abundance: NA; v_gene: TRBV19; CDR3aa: CASSRQGTSYEQYF; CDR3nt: TGTGCCAGTAGCAGACAGGGGACCTCCTACGAGCAGTACTTC
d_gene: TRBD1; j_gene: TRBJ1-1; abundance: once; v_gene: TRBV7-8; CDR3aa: CASSLLTGDTEAFF; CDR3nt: TGTGCCAGCAGCTTACTAACAGGGGACACTGAAGCTTTCTTT
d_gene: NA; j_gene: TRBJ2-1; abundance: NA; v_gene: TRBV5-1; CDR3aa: CASSLVVQSVYNEQFF; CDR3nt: TGCGCCAGCAGCTTGGTTGTACAGTCGGTCTACAATGAGCAGTTCTTC
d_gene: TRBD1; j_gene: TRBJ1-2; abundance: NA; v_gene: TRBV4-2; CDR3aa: CASSQEGQGRDGYTF; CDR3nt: TGTGCCAGCAGCCAAGAGGGACAGGGGAGGGATGGCTACACCTTC
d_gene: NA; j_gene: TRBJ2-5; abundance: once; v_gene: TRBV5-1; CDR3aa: CASSSDRWKETQYF; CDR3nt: TGCGCCAGCAGCTCAGACAGGTGGAAAGAGACCCAGTACTTC
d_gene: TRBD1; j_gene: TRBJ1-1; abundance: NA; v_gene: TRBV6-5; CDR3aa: CASSDRGRSAFF; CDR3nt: TGTGCCAGCTCGGACAGGGGGAGGTCGGCTTTCTTT
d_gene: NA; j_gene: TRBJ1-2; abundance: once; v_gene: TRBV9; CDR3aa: CASSVRQGYGYTF; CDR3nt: TGTGCCAGCAGCGTCCGTCAGGGCTATGGCTACACCTTC
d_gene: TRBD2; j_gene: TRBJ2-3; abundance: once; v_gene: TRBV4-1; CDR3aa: CASSILAGASTDTQYF; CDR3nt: TGCGCCAGCAGCATTTTAGCGGGGGCTAGCACAGATACGCAGTATTTT
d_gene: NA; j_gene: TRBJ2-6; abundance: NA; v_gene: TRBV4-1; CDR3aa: CASSQVGLSPRGGANVLTF; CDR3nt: TGCGCCAGCAGCCAAGTTGGGTTATCGCCCCGGGGGGGGGCCAACGTCCTGACTTTC
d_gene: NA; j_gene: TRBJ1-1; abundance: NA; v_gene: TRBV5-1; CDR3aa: CASSLAVSETEAFF; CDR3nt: TGCGCCAGCAGCTTGGCCGTCTCCGAGACTGAAGCTTTCTTT
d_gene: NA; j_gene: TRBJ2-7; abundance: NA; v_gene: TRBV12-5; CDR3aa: CASGLEKWGIWGYEQYF; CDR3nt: TGTGCTAGTGGTTTGGAAAAGTGGGGCATTTGGGGCTACGAGCAGTACTTC
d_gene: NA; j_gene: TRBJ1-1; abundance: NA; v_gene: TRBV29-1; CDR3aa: CSTRGTANTEAFF; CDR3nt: TGCAGCACCCGGGGGACGGCGAACACTGAAGCTTTCTTT
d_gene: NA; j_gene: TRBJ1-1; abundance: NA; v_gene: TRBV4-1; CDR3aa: CASSQGPGTGGTEAFF; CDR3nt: TGCGCCAGCAGCCAAGGTCCCGGGACTGGGGGCACTGAAGCTTTCTTT
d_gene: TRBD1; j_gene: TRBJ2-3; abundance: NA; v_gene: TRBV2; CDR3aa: CASKTGTDTQYF; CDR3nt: TGTGCCAGCAAGACAGGGACAGATACGCAGTATTTT
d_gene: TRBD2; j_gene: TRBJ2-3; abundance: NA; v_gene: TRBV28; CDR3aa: CASSTRTSGGPEVGTDTQYF; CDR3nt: TGTGCCAGCAGTACTAGGACTAGCGGGGGCCCTGAGGTAGGCACAGATACGCAGTATTTT
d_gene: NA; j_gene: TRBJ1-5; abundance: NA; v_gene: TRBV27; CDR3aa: CASSPWEGSGNQPQHF; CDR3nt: TGTGCCAGCAGCCCATGGGAGGGATCGGGCAATCAGCCCCAGCATTTT
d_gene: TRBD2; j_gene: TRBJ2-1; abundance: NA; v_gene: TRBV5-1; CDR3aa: CASSLVGASGVYEQFF; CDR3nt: TGCGCCAGCAGCTTGGTAGGCGCTAGCGGGGTCTATGAGCAGTTCTTC
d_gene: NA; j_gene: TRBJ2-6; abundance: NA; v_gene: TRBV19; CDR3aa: CASSIEDGTGANVLTF; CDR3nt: TGTGCCAGTAGTATAGAGGATGGGACAGGGGCCAACGTCCTGACTTTC
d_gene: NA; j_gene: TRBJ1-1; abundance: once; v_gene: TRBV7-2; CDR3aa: CASSLGTGWSTEAFF; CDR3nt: TGTGCCAGCAGCTTAGGCACAGGGTGGAGTACTGAAGCTTTCTTT
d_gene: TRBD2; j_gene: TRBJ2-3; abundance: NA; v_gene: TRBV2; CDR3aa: CASSDAGGTDTQYF; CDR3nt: TGTGCCAGCAGTGATGCGGGGGGGACAGATACGCAGTATTTT
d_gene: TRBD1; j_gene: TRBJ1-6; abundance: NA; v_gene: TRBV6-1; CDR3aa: CASSGRGFNSPLHF; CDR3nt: TGTGCCAGCAGCGGCAGGGGGTTTAATTCACCCCTCCACTTT
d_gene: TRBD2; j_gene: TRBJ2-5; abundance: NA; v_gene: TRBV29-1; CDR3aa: CSAGTSGILGTQYF; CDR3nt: TGCAGCGCCGGGACTAGCGGAATCTTAGGGACCCAGTACTTC
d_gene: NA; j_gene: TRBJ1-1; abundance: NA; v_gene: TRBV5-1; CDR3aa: CASSLAGFTEAFF; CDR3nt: TGCGCCAGCAGCTTGGCAGGGTTTACTGAAGCTTTCTTT
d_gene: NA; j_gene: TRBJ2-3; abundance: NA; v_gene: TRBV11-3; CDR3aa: CASSLGGGAADTQYF; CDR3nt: TGTGCCAGCAGCTTAGGGGGGGGCGCTGCAGATACGCAGTATTTT